The 25 T cell receptor beta chains below all came from one sample that was sequenced in a study of healthy donors' naive CD4 and CD8 T cells. TCR libraries were built from about 500 ng of total RNA by linear amplification. From the reads, TCRdb called clonotypes with MiXCR, one entry per CDR3 protein. The repertoire holds roughly 200,000 distinct CDR3 sequences, with 65% to 75% as singletons. Sequences were obtained from naive CD4+ and CD8+ T cells sorted from blood, pooled from several donors. These receptor sequences come from a pool of human donors in good health; the sample pools cells from several healthy donors.

This chain uses TRBV30 with TRBJ1-6, with D uncertain. Germline CDR1 and CDR2: GTSNPN and SVGIG (reference sequence). The CDR3 has 17 residues. Trimming stripped 0 bases from V and 4 bases from J, with 16 bases between. In DNA form, the CDR3 reads TGTGCCTGGAGTGTTTTCGGGGTCGGCGTGTATAATTCACCCCTCCACTTT. Its translation: CAWSVFGVGVYNSPLHF.

This clonotype was counted between two and nine times. The rearrangement uses TRBV5-1 and TRBJ2-1, with 7 bases matching TRBD1. CDR1 is SGHRS, CDR2 YFSETQ, per germline. The CDR3 extends over 13 amino acids. With 0 bases clipped from V and 10 bases from J, the junction kept 4 bases outside the gene matches. As DNA, the CDR3 is TGCGCCAGCAGCTTGGCCGACAGGGAGGAGCAGTTCTTC. Translation: CASSLADREEQFF.

This chain uses TRBV5-1 with TRBJ2-3; no definite D call. The CDR3 sequence is 13 residues long. The germline CDR1 and CDR2 sequences are SGHRS and YFSETQ. V was cut by 0 bases and J by 2 bases, with 4 bases left in between. The CDR3 DNA reads as TGCGCCAGCAGCTTGGTTCCCACAGATACGCAGTATTTT. Translating gives CASSLVPTDTQYF.

The chain joins TRBV12-5 to TRBJ1-5, with D unclear. V shed 6 bases and J shed 6 bases, with 15 bases lying between them. CDR1 and CDR2 from the germline V gene are LGHNT and FRNRAP. The CDR3 is made up of 14 amino acids. The CDR3 DNA follows: TGTGCTAGTGGCCCGGGTTATCTATCTCAGCCCCAGCATTTT. This gives the protein CASGPGYLSQPQHF.

This chain links TRBV6-5 with TRBJ1-1; no definite D call. The ends were cut back, 4 bases at V and 1 base at J, with 22 bases in the middle. The CDR3 has 18 residues. The germline V gene encodes CDR1 MNHEY and CDR2 SVGAGI. CDR3 sequence: CASSSRLDKGWKNTEAFF. Here the CDR3 DNA reads TGTGCCAGCAGTTCCAGACTCGACAAGGGTTGGAAGAACACTGAAGCTTTCTTT.

The chain recombines TRBV4-3 with TRBJ2-3, with D possibly matching TRBD2 (6 bases). This CDR3 spans 15 amino acids. Trimming removed 4 bases at V and 1 base at J, with 12 bases between. CDR1 LGHNA and CDR2 YSLEER come from the germline V gene. CDR3 sequence reads: CASSPSGAGTDTQYF. The CDR3 DNA sequence: TGCGCCAGCAGCCCTTCGGGAGCAGGCACAGATACGCAGTATTTT.

This chain connects TRBV10-3 to TRBJ2-1; either TRBD1 or TRBD2 may supply D (5 bases each). Deletions cut 6 bases from V and 0 bases from J, with 9 bases between. The length of the CDR3 is 14 residues. Germline V gene data show CDR1 as ENHRY and CDR2 as SYGVKD. CDR3 sequence reads: CAISGTGSYNEQFF. The CDR3 bases are TGTGCCATCAGCGGGACCGGCTCCTACAATGAGCAGTTCTTC.

V gene TRBV6-6 combines with J gene TRBJ1-1; maybe TRBD1 (6 bases). V was trimmed by 5 bases and J by 4 bases, leaving 14 bases between them. The CDR3 runs to 14 residues. Germline V lookup: CDR1 MNHNY, CDR2 SVGAGI (reference sequence). Here the CDR3 reads CASSRQEWGTEAFF. The DNA for the CDR3 is TGTGCCAGCAGTAGACAGGAGTGGGGCACTGAAGCTTTCTTT.

This chain uses TRBV7-2 with TRBJ2-7, with 7 bases fitting TRBD1. V trimming: 5 bases; J trimming: 0 bases; junction bases outside the gene matches: 7. This CDR3 has 15 amino acids. Germline V gene data show CDR1 as SGHTA and CDR2 as FQGNSA. In DNA, the CDR3 is TGTGCCAGCAGCCTACGACAGGGTAGCTCCTACGAGCAGTACTTC. Amino acid sequence: CASSLRQGSSYEQYF.

Note on this clonotype: Germline is not matched at one junction end, which may reflect a read error. This chain joins TRBV10-2 and TRBJ1-1; D is unclear. Germline values: CDR1 WSHSY, CDR2 SAAADI. The CDR3 runs to 16 residues. CDR3 region: CAISERAAWGNTEAFF. The CDR3 nucleotides read TGTGCCATCAGTGAGCGGGCAGCCTGGGGAAACACTGAAGCTTTCTTT.

This clonotype was seen a few times. J is TRBJ2-7 and V is TRBV29-1; 11 nucleotides align to TRBD1. Germline loops: CDR1 SQVTM, CDR2 ANQGSEA. J lost 4 bases, V lost 3 bases, and 2 bases had no gene match. The CDR3 runs 13 residues. The CDR3, as DNA: TGCAGCGTTGAGCGGGACAGGGGGTACGAGCAGTACTTC. Translated, it gives CSVERDRGYEQYF.

This clonotype has only a few counts. The rearrangement uses TRBV18 and TRBJ1-1; a possible D gene is TRBD1 (5 bases). Germline assignment: CDR1 KGHSH and CDR2 LQKENI. V shed 2 bases and J shed 1 base, with 11 bases lying between them. The CDR3 is made up of 15 amino acids. The CDR3 nucleotides are TGTGCCAGCTCACCAAGAGGACACCAGAACACTGAAGCTTTCTTT. It codes for CASSPRGHQNTEAFF.

The chain couples TRBV6-6 to TRBJ2-1; D uncertain. The ends were cut back, 2 bases at V and 8 bases at J, with 19 bases in the middle. The CDR3 is 16 amino acids. Germline V gene data show CDR1 as MNHNY and CDR2 as SVGAGI (reference sequence). Here the CDR3 reads CASSYRVIDSWDEQFF. CDR3 DNA: TGTGCCAGCAGTTACCGGGTAATCGACTCTTGGGATGAGCAGTTCTTC.

The CDR3: CASSPYSPGPSGNTIYF. The CDR3 DNA reads TGTGCCAGCTCACCATACTCCCCCGGACCCTCTGGAAACACCATATATTTT. V usage is TRBV18 and J usage is TRBJ1-3; D gene ambiguous. V was clipped by 2 bases and J by 0 bases, with 14 bases between them. Per germline, CDR1 KGHSH and CDR2 LQKENI. CDR3 length equals 17 residues.

V usage is TRBV29-1 and J usage is TRBJ2-1; tentatively, D is TRBD1 (6 bases). V was clipped by 2 bases and J by 6 bases, with 11 bases between them. This CDR3 contains 13 residues. Germline CDR1 is SQVTM and CDR2 is ANQGSEA. CDR3 in amino acids: CSVEKQGSNEQFF. The CDR3 coding sequence is TGCAGCGTTGAAAAACAGGGTAGCAATGAGCAGTTCTTC.

The chain uses TRBV5-1 and TRBJ2-3, with 8 bases that match TRBD1. This CDR3 comprises 14 residues. V dropped 4 bases and J dropped 4; count of bases not matched to a gene: 5. Germline V CDR1 and CDR2: SGHRS, YFSETQ. CDR3: CASSTGQGPDTQYF. The CDR3 DNA reads TGCGCCAGCAGCACAGGACAGGGTCCAGATACGCAGTATTTT.

This clonotype showed up just a few times. The V call is TRBV29-1, the J call TRBJ1-2; unclear D gene. V was clipped by 2 bases and J by 4 bases, with 11 bases between them. Germline assignment: CDR1 SQVTM and CDR2 ANQGSEA. The CDR3 loop spans 13 amino acids. The CDR3 sequence: CSVEKGSSYGYTF. Written as DNA, the CDR3 is TGCAGCGTTGAAAAGGGCAGCTCCTATGGCTACACCTTC.

The V call is TRBV6-5, the J call TRBJ2-5, with D uncertain. The CDR3 loop spans 14 amino acids. Germline CDR1 MNHEY, CDR2 SVGAGI. Trimming took off 2 bases at V and 2 bases at J, with 9 bases between the two ends. CDR3: CASSYPFAQETQYF. The DNA for the CDR3 is TGTGCCAGCAGTTACCCCTTCGCGCAAGAGACCCAGTACTTC.

The chain is built from TRBV30 and TRBJ1-5; D is unresolved. Trimming left V 0 bases short and J 3 bases short, with 6 bases between. Germline V gives CDR1 GTSNPN, CDR2 SVGIG (reference sequence). The CDR3 totals 13 residues. CDR3 DNA sequence: TGTGCCTGGAGTGTCAACAACAATCAGCCCCAGCATTTT. Amino acid sequence: CAWSVNNNQPQHF.

The J gene is TRBJ1-5, the V gene TRBV19; D might be TRBD1 (5 bases). The germline gives CDR1 LNHDA, CDR2 SQIVND (reference sequence). The CDR3 is 16 amino acids. Between the trimmed V and J ends, which lost 9 bases and 4 bases, there was a span of 22 bases. The CDR3 DNA reads TGTGCCAGCCATGACAGAACAAACCCGTTAAATCAGCCCCAGCATTTT. Its translation is CASHDRTNPLNQPQHF. Full variable domain (rest looked up from reference TRBV19 and TRBJ1-5): DGGITQSPKYLFRKEGQNVTLSCEQNLNHDAMYWYRQDPGQGLRLIYYSQIVNDFQKGDIAEGYSVSREKKESFPLTVTSAQKNPTAFYLCASHDRTNPLNQPQHFGDGTRLSIL.

This clonotype was detected only a few times. V and J are TRBV15 and TRBJ2-3, with TRBD2 matching over 14 bases. V was clipped by 0 bases and J by 2 bases; unmatched bases: 10. The germline gives CDR1 LNHNV, CDR2 YYDKDF (reference sequence). This CDR3 region has 20 residues. The CDR3 spells CATSRDQVGLAGVVTDTQYF. CDR3 sequence (DNA): TGTGCCACCAGCAGAGATCAGGTGGGACTAGCGGGAGTTGTCACAGATACGCAGTATTTT.

The chain couples TRBV19 to TRBJ2-1; no clear D. The germline V gene has CDR1 LNHDA and CDR2 SQIVND (reference sequence). This CDR3 spans 16 amino acids. V lost 5 bases and J lost 2, with 16 bases in between. In DNA, the CDR3 is TGTGCCAGTAGTGGGCTGAACCCCTTAACCTACAATGAGCAGTTCTTC. It codes for CASSGLNPLTYNEQFF.

The chain employs TRBV19 and TRBJ2-3; 9 bases line up with TRBD2. The germline V gene has CDR1 LNHDA and CDR2 SQIVND (reference sequence). After removal of 1 base from V and 0 bases from J, the junction contained 2 bases not matched to a gene. The CDR3 consists of 16 residues. CDR3 in DNA: TGTGCCAGTAGTATAGCGGCGGGAGGGAGCACAGATACGCAGTATTTT. This translates into CASSIAAGGSTDTQYF.

The V gene is TRBV4-3, the J gene TRBJ2-1; tentatively, D is TRBD2 (5 bases). Trimming left V 0 bases short and J 6 bases short, with 12 bases between. The CDR3 consists of 15 residues. Germline-derived CDR1 and CDR2 are LGHNA and YSLEER. The CDR3 DNA is TGCGCCAGCAGCCAAGATTTAGCTAGCCTCAATGAGCAGTTCTTC. It codes for CASSQDLASLNEQFF.

The J gene is TRBJ1-5, the V gene TRBV27; D remains unclear. V lost 0 bases and J lost 4, with 10 bases in between. CDR1 is MNHEY and CDR2 is SMNVEV in the germline V gene (reference sequence). The CDR3 length is 15 residues. For the CDR3, the DNA is TGTGCCAGCAGTTTATCGCCAGGACTAAATCAGCCCCAGCATTTT. Encoded protein: CASSLSPGLNQPQHF.